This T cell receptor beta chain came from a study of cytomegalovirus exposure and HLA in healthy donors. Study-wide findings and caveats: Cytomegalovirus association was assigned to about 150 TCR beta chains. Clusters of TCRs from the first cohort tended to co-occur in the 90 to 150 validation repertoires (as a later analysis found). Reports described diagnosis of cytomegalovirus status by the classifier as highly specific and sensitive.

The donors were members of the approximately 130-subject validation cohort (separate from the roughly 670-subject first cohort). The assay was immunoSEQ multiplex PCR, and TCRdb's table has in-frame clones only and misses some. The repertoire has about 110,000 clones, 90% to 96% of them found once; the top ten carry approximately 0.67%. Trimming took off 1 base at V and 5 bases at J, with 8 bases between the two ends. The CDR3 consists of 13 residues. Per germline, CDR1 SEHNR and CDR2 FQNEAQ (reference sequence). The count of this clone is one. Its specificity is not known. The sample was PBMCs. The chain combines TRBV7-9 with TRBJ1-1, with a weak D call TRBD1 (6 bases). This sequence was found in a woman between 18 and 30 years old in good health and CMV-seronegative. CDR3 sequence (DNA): TGTGCCAGCAGCTTAGGGACAGCGACTGAAGCTTTCTTT. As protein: CASSLGTATEAFF.